Listed below are T cell receptor beta chains from one sample, sequenced in a study of technical replicates of blood from a few donors. Method: immunoSEQ multiplex PCR; TCRdb's copy keeps in-frame clones and lacks some. The sample contains roughly 40,000 clones, around 96% of which appear only once. The specimen was T cells isolated from PBMCs. These receptors came from a human donor in good health. Both conserved end residues are part of each CDR3. Each record gives: D gene, J gene, clone size, V gene, CDR3 protein, CDR3 DNA. D genes are given only for firm matches. Part of the rows lack a size; the others show once, few, many or a class for expanded clones.

>NA|TRBJ2-1|NA|TRBV2
CASRDYHNEQFF
TGTGCCAGCAGGGACTATCACAATGAGCAGTTCTTC
>TRBD1|TRBJ2-1|NA|TRBV2
CASRETGFEEQFF
TGTGCCAGCAGGGAGACAGGGTTTGAGGAGCAGTTCTTC
>NA|TRBJ1-1|NA|TRBV25-1
CASRSLQVSEAFF
TGTGCCAGCAGGTCCCTGCAGGTATCTGAAGCTTTCTTT
>NA|TRBJ1-1|NA|TRBV5-6
CASSWGGGMNTEAFF
TGTGCCAGCAGCTGGGGGGGTGGGATGAACACTGAAGCTTTCTTT
>NA|TRBJ2-5|few|TRBV19
CASSIGAGPKNQETQYF
TGTGCCAGTAGTATAGGGGCGGGCCCTAAAAACCAAGAGACCCAGTACTTC
>TRBD2|TRBJ2-4|NA|TRBV25-1
CASSEFSGSGKNIQYF
TGTGCCAGCAGTGAATTTAGCGGGAGTGGCAAAAACATTCAGTACTTC
>NA|TRBJ1-2|NA|TRBV29-1
CSVEGRDGYTF
TGCAGCGTTGAAGGAAGAGATGGCTACACCTTC
>TRBD1|TRBJ1-3|few|TRBV6-5
CASSPRQGGGNTIYF
TGTGCCAGCAGTCCGAGACAGGGAGGAGGAAACACCATATATTTT
>TRBD1|TRBJ1-5|NA|TRBV30
CAWSGDRGTGIGDQPQHF
TGTGCCTGGAGTGGTGACAGGGGGACAGGGATTGGTGATCAGCCCCAGCATTTT
>TRBD1|TRBJ1-5|NA|TRBV2
CASSDNRGPQPQHF
TGTGCCAGCAGCGATAACAGGGGGCCTCAGCCCCAGCATTTT
>NA|TRBJ1-2|NA|TRBV9
CASSSGLYGYTF
TGTGCCAGCAGCTCCGGACTCTATGGCTACACCTTC
>TRBD1|TRBJ1-2|NA|TRBV18
CASSPRQGESGYTF
TGTGCCAGCTCACCACGACAGGGGGAGAGTGGCTACACCTTC
>NA|TRBJ1-1|NA|TRBV11-1
CASSPGERNTEAFF
TGTGCCAGCAGCCCCGGTGAGAGGAACACTGAAGCTTTCTTT
>NA|TRBJ1-5|NA|TRBV25-1
CASSGGGLQPQHF
TGTGCCAGCAGTGGTGGAGGGCTTCAGCCCCAGCATTTT
>NA|TRBJ2-5|NA|TRBV7-9
CASGPGETQYF
TGTGCCAGCGGACCAGGGGAGACCCAGTACTTC
>TRBD1|TRBJ2-7|NA|TRBV5-4
CASSTGQGALYEQYF
TGTGCCAGCAGCACCGGACAGGGGGCTCTATACGAGCAGTACTTC
>NA|TRBJ1-1|NA|TRBV19
CASSTQGGNTEAFF
TGTGCCAGTAGTACCCAGGGAGGGAACACTGAAGCTTTCTTT
>TRBD2|TRBJ2-3|NA|TRBV6-1
CASSEILAGVRDTQYF
TGTGCCAGCAGTGAAATCCTAGCGGGAGTGAGAGATACGCAGTATTTT
>NA|TRBJ1-4|NA|TRBV25-1
CASSESPATNEKLFF
TGTGCCAGCAGTGAATCCCCAGCAACTAATGAAAAACTGTTTTTT
>NA|TRBJ2-2|NA|TRBV7-8
CASSTPGHSHTGELFF
TGTGCCAGCAGCACACCGGGACACTCACACACCGGGGAGCTGTTTTTT
>NA|TRBJ1-2|once|TRBV28
CASSLYLKDGYTF
TGTGCCAGCAGTCTCTATTTAAAAGATGGCTACACCTTC
>TRBD1|TRBJ2-7|NA|TRBV2
CAQGQGMTYEQYF
TGTGCCCAAGGACAGGGAATGACCTACGAGCAGTACTTC